One sample yielded the 21 T cell receptor beta chains listed below, sequenced in a study of blood T cell repertoires in COVID-19. This table comes from immunoSEQ multiplex PCR, and its TCRdb copy is limited to in-frame clones, with some not included. Counted here are about 220,000 clones, approximately 86% occurring once; the ten biggest clones make up just over 3%. Sequenced input: peripheral blood. The origin of the receptors is a young woman who had recovered from COVID-19.

The V call is TRBV5-1, the J call TRBJ2-1; possibly TRBD1 for D (5 bases). Germline-derived CDR1 and CDR2 are SGHRS and YFSETQ. The CDR3 sequence is 16 residues long. Trimming cost V 0 bases and J 3 bases, with 13 bases left between them. CDR3 in amino acids: CASSLEGIGFYNEQFF. Written as DNA, the CDR3 is TGCGCCAGCAGCTTGGAGGGGATAGGTTTCTACAATGAGCAGTTCTTC.

The chain combines TRBV27 with TRBJ1-2, with 11 bases aligning to TRBD1. Germline CDR1 is MNHEY and CDR2 is SMNVEV (reference sequence). J lost 5 bases, V lost 7 bases, and 6 bases had no gene match. The CDR3 consists of 14 residues. CDR3 in amino acids: CASIWGQGGYGYTF. The CDR3 DNA reads TGTGCCAGCATCTGGGGACAGGGGGGTTATGGCTACACCTTC.

This clone was seen once. The J gene is TRBJ1-2, the V gene TRBV19, with D possibly TRBD1 on 5 matching bases. The ends were cut back, 6 bases at V and 7 bases at J, with 9 bases in the middle. Germline V gives CDR1 LNHDA, CDR2 SQIVND (reference sequence). The CDR3 has 11 amino acids. Here the CDR3 reads CASSRGGGYTF. CDR3 bases: TGTGCCAGTAGCCGGGGGGGTGGCTACACCTTC. Full variable domain (outside the CDR3, taken from reference TRBV19 and TRBJ1-2): DGGITQSPKYLFRKEGQNVTLSCEQNLNHDAMYWYRQDPGQGLRLIYYSQIVNDFQKGDIAEGYSVSREKKESFPLTVTSAQKNPTAFYLCASSRGGGYTFGSGTRLTVV.

The rearrangement uses TRBV5-1 and TRBJ2-5, with 9 positions matching TRBD2. V trimming: 3 bases; J trimming: 2 bases; junction bases outside the gene matches: 5. From germline, CDR1 is SGHRS and CDR2 YFSETQ. There are 15 residues in the CDR3. The CDR3: CASSSVAGEQETQYF. In DNA, the CDR3 is TGCGCCAGCAGCTCTGTAGCGGGGGAACAAGAGACCCAGTACTTC.

The chain is built from TRBV7-2 and TRBJ1-1; 7 bases fit TRBD1. The junction had 10 bases not matched to a gene; V was cut back by 5 bases and J by 4 bases. CDR1 is SGHTA, CDR2 FQGNSA, per germline. CDR3 length equals 15 residues. For the CDR3, the DNA is TGTGCCAGCAGCCCGTACGCCGGACAGGCCACTGAAGCTTTCTTT. It yields the protein CASSPYAGQATEAFF.

This clone occurred a few times. The gene calls are TRBV7-9 and TRBJ2-7; 9 bases agree with TRBD1. The germline gives CDR1 SEHNR, CDR2 FQNEAQ (reference sequence). The CDR3 has 14 amino acids. With V trimmed by 6 bases and J by 7 bases, 10 bases remained unmatched. The CDR3 nucleotides are TGTGCCAGCAGACCCGGGACAGGGTGGAATGAGCAGTACTTC. Its translation: CASRPGTGWNEQYF.

The chain carries TRBV15 and TRBJ1-2, with D uncertain. The CDR3 has 15 residues. Germline V lookup: CDR1 LNHNV, CDR2 YYDKDF (reference sequence). V lost 0 bases, J lost 0 bases, and 8 bases lay in between. DNA of the CDR3: TGTGCCACCAGCAGAGATTTAACAGCTAACTATGGCTACACCTTC. This codes for CATSRDLTANYGYTF.

This chain links TRBV9 with TRBJ1-2; D might be TRBD1 (6 bases). Germline V gene sequence: CDR1 SGDLS, CDR2 YYNGEE. The CDR3 consists of 15 residues. The ends were cut back, 1 base at V and 4 bases at J, with 14 bases in the middle. CDR3 sequence: CASSVQGNGVYGYTF. In nucleotides, the CDR3 is TGTGCCAGCAGCGTACAGGGGAATGGGGTCTATGGCTACACCTTC.

V is TRBV13 and J is TRBJ2-1; the D gene is possibly TRBD2 (7 bases). In germline, CDR1 is PRHDT, CDR2 FYEKMQ (reference sequence). Trimming left V 5 bases short and J 7 bases short, with 18 bases between. The CDR3 spans 15 residues. This CDR3 is CASSLPGGQGNEQFF. CDR3 in DNA: TGTGCCAGCAGCCTCCCGGGGGGCCAGGGTAATGAGCAGTTCTTC.

The chain is built from TRBV2 and TRBJ1-2; D might be TRBD1 (5 bases). The CDR3 is made up of 15 amino acids. The germline gives CDR1 SNHLY, CDR2 FYNNEI. V was clipped by 7 bases and J by 7 bases, with 22 bases between them. The CDR3 loop is CASKSPGRGSGGYTF. The CDR3 bases are TGTGCCAGCAAATCCCCTGGGCGGGGGAGTGGTGGCTACACCTTC.

The chain has TRBV5-4 and TRBJ1-2; no definite D call. With 4 bases removed from V and 4 bases from J, the gap between germline ends came to 11 bases. From germline, CDR1 is SGHNT and CDR2 YYREEE (reference sequence). This CDR3 has 13 amino acids. The CDR3 nucleotides read TGTGCCAGCAGCCCGGGTGATTCCTATGGCTACACCTTC. Residues: CASSPGDSYGYTF.

The chain links TRBV5-8 to TRBJ1-5; D is ambiguous. Germline CDR1 and CDR2: SGHTS and YDEGEE. The CDR3 extends over 13 amino acids. Trimming removed 5 bases at V and 5 bases at J, with 11 bases between. For the CDR3, the DNA is TGTGCCAGCAGTTCCGAGGTCGATCAGCCCCAGCATTTT. It encodes CASSSEVDQPQHF.

The J gene is TRBJ1-3, the V gene TRBV5-5; possibly TRBD1 for D (6 bases). Germline lookup yields CDR1 SGHKS and CDR2 YYEKEE (reference sequence). V was cut by 0 bases and J by 4 bases, with 11 bases left in between. The CDR3 contains 15 residues. For the CDR3, the DNA is TGTGCCAGCAGCTTGGTAATCAGGGGAGGAAACACCATATATTTT. This translates into CASSLVIRGGNTIYF.

This clone was seen once. This rearrangement joins TRBV4-3 to TRBJ2-2; TRBD2 agrees at 13 bases. CDR3 size: 19 residues. Germline CDR1 is LGHNA and CDR2 is YSLEER. Germline trimming cut 3 bases from V and 0 bases from J; bases unmatched to any gene: 7. The CDR3 loop reads CASSQTITSGGANTGELFF. In DNA form, the CDR3 reads TGCGCCAGCAGCCAGACCATAACTAGCGGGGGGGCGAACACCGGGGAGCTGTTTTTT.

This chain joins TRBV6-6 and TRBJ1-5; D uncertain. CDR1 is MNHNY and CDR2 is SVGAGI in the germline V gene (reference sequence). CDR3 size: 13 residues. V was pared by 7 bases and J by 0 bases, with 7 bases between. The CDR3 DNA reads as TGTGCCAGCACTGCGGATAGCAATCAGCCCCAGCATTTT. Its protein is CASTADSNQPQHF.

This chain joins TRBV5-1 and TRBJ2-3; 7 bases line up with TRBD2. The germline V gene encodes CDR1 SGHRS and CDR2 YFSETQ. V lost 4 bases and J lost 4; bases outside the gene matches: 6. The CDR3 is made up of 14 amino acids. The CDR3 bases are TGCGCCAGCAGCGCTACGGGGGGTTCAGATACGCAGTATTTT. It codes for CASSATGGSDTQYF.

V usage is TRBV7-3 and J usage is TRBJ1-1; the D gene is possibly TRBD1 (5 bases). Trimming cost V 5 bases and J 5 bases, with 12 bases left between them. Germline V gene sequence: CDR1 SGHTA, CDR2 FQGTGA. This CDR3 spans 13 amino acids. CDR3 in amino acids: CASSLDIRTEAFF. The CDR3 DNA sequence: TGTGCCAGCAGCCTGGACATCCGAACTGAAGCTTTCTTT.

The chain links TRBV29-1 to TRBJ2-3, with TRBD2 matching 9 bases. With 5 bases clipped from V and 6 bases from J, the junction kept 6 bases outside the gene matches. The CDR3 sequence is 13 residues long. Germline CDR1 reads SQVTM; CDR2 reads ANQGSEA. The CDR3 nucleotides read TGCAGCGTTTGCTGGCTAGCGGGGGATACGCAGTATTTT. It codes for CSVCWLAGDTQYF.

The chain has TRBV6-2 or TRBV6-3 and TRBJ2-3; 8 nucleotides match TRBD1. The CDR3 length is 16 residues. V trimming: 6 bases; J trimming: 4 bases; junction bases outside the gene matches: 12. CDR1 and CDR2 from the germline V gene are MNHEY and SVGEGT. The CDR3 sequence: CASSPPGTGLADTQYF. The DNA of the CDR3 is TGTGCCAGCAGCCCACCCGGGACAGGTCTGGCAGATACGCAGTATTTT.

V gene TRBV3-1 (or the pseudogene TRBV3-2) combines with J gene TRBJ2-3; no reliable D call. CDR1 and CDR2 (germline): LGHDT, YNNKEL (reference sequence). V was trimmed by 2 bases and J by 8 bases, leaving 14 bases between them. The CDR3 runs to 14 residues. CDR3 DNA sequence: TGTGCCAGCAGCCAACTTAGAAGGAGAGGTACGCAGTATTTT. Its translation: CASSQLRRRGTQYF.

The chain combines TRBV7-9 with TRBJ1-2, with D uncertain. V shed 7 bases and J shed 6 bases, with 15 bases lying between them. The CDR3 sequence is 13 residues long. Germline V gene lookup returns CDR1 SEHNR and CDR2 FQNEAQ (reference sequence). CDR3 DNA: TGTGCCAGCAAAAAAACTGAGGTGGATGGCTACACCTTC. It specifies CASKKTEVDGYTF.